The present T cell receptor beta chain was sequenced within a study of T cell responses to AZD1222 COVID-19 vaccine. Concerning this clone itself: Its antigen remains unknown.

Study-wide findings and caveats: Nearly half of spike-specific TCRs reportedly target variant regions that are unmutated in the B.1.351 and B.1.1.7 variants.

The CDR3 sequence is 19 residues long. Germline V CDR1 and CDR2: LNHDA, SQIVND (reference sequence). The V gene lost 1 base and the J gene lost 3 bases, with 19 bases spanning the gap. Sequenced by immunoSEQ multiplex PCR; TCRdb stores in-frame clones only, minus some. The repertoire holds 170,000 or so clones, 87% seen once, with about 2.5% in the top ten. The sample was peripheral blood, taken on day 0 of AZD1222 vaccination. The J gene is TRBJ2-6, the V gene TRBV19; D is unresolved. The receptor's source is an adult in good health. The CDR3: CASSIGVREGFGGANVLTF. CDR3 DNA sequence: TGTGCCAGTAGTATAGGGGTTAGGGAAGGGTTCGGTGGGGCCAACGTCCTGACTTTC.